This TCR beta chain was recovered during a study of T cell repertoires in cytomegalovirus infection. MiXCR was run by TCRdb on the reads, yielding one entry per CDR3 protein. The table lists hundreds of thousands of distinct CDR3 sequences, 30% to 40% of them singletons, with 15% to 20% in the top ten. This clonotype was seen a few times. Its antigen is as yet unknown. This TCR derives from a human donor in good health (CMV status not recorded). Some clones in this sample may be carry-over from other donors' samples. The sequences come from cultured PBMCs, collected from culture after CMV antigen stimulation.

CDR3 loop: CASSDSSADYNEQFF. The CDR3 DNA follows: TGTGCCAGCAGTGACTCGAGTGCGGACTACAATGAGCAGTTCTTC. The chain recombines TRBV6-4 with TRBJ2-1; D uncertain. The ends were cut back, 0 bases at V and 3 bases at J, with 9 bases in the middle. The CDR3 runs to 15 residues. CDR1 MRHNA and CDR2 SNTAGT come from the germline V gene.